Given below is one T cell receptor beta chain in context. Its antigen is unknown. TCRdb's copy holds only in-frame clones and misses some; the assay was immunoSEQ multiplex PCR. The sample yields roughly 1,100,000 clones, more than 60% seen once. This sample was included in a study of shared clonotypes between healthy human individuals. General observations from the study: In contrast to clonotypes shared by all four donors, non-shared clonotypes had lower generation probabilities.

Per the germline V gene, CDR1 is LNHDA and CDR2 is SQIVND (reference sequence). The V gene end was trimmed by 3 bases and the J gene end by 5 bases; junction bases not matched to a gene: 6. The CDR3 length is 15 residues. The sequenced sample consisted of memory CD4+ T cells sorted from blood. Subset here: CD45RA-negative fraction. The receptor comes from a man younger than 30 in good health. The chain uses TRBV19 and TRBJ2-7, with 11 bases lining up with TRBD1. The CDR3 DNA is TGTGCCAGTAGTATGGGACAGGGGGTGGCGGACGAGCAGTACTTC. Its translation is CASSMGQGVADEQYF.